This TCR beta chain was recorded in a study of T cell repertoires in cytomegalovirus infection. Study in general: Indications came from public TCR beta signatures; they pointed to CMV infection and to a matching HLA type. Findings and caveats of the study: The response measured ex vivo was dominated by TCR beta clonotypes (HLA-C-restricted and CMV-specific). Carriers of CMV plus the relevant HLA were identified by cumulative public TCR beta family frequency.

TCRdb re-analysed the reads in MiXCR, keeping a single row per CDR3 protein. The sample includes some 99,000 distinct CDR3 sequences, 29% of them seen just once. This clonotype occurred a few times. What it binds is unknown. The sequencing used CD8+ T cells from cultured PBMCs, collected from culture after CMV antigen stimulation. The sequence was obtained from a human donor in good health (CMV status not recorded). Some clones in this sample may be carry-over from other donors' samples.

CDR3 DNA sequence: TGTGCCAGCAGCCAAAGACCTACTACAAATGAGCAGTTCTTC. Encoded protein: CASSQRPTTNEQFF. This sequence joins TRBV3-1 and TRBJ2-1; D gene ambiguous. V lost 2 bases to trimming and J lost 7 bases, with 12 bases between them. There are 14 residues in the CDR3. In germline, CDR1 is LGHDT, CDR2 YNNKEL (reference sequence).